This entry is about one T cell receptor beta chain. The CDR3 covers 10 residues. Trimming took off 7 bases at V and 3 bases at J, with 6 bases between the two ends. The V gene's germline CDR1 is SQVTM and CDR2 ANQGSEA. This entry is derived from a study of shared clonotypes between healthy human individuals. Method: immunoSEQ multiplex PCR; TCRdb's copy keeps in-frame clones and lacks some. The sample records just over 2,000,000 clones, 90% to 95% being singletons. This receptor was identified in a young man in good health. This chain links TRBV29-1 with TRBJ2-5; no firm D call. The sequenced sample consisted of naive CD4+ T cells sorted from blood. The subset is: CD45RA+ positively selected. The DNA of the CDR3 is TGCAGCGCCGCAGAAGAGACCCAGTACTTC. Protein product: CSAAEETQYF.